What follows are 23 T cell receptor beta chains derived from one specimen sequenced in a study of T cells in Graves' hyperthyroidism and ophthalmopathy (dated by TCRdb to between 2018 and 2021). The receptor library was made with multiplex PCR. Sequencing relied on an Illumina HiSeq 2000. Amplification of TCR beta CDR3 regions was carried out from RNA transcripts. A first-round RT-PCR of the TCR CDR3 used the HTBI primer set with the Qiagen OneStep RT-PCR kit. Clones were called with MiXCR by TCRdb after fastp trimmed the public reads at Q25, and only in-frame beta chains were retained. Rows are combined by CDR3 protein, so each entry shows the most common genes and DNA. For this sample there are 660,000 or so distinct CDR3 sequences; about a fifth appear just once. The ten largest clones capture about 34% of the sample. Sample: blood. The receptors come from a man aged 30-40 years with Graves' ophthalmopathy.

This clonotype has a count of ten or more. The rearrangement uses TRBV28 and TRBJ2-1, with D maybe TRBD1 (5 bases). V lost 4 bases, J lost 5 bases, and 18 bases lay in between. CDR3 length equals 16 residues. Looked up from germline, CDR1 is MDHEN and CDR2 is SYDVKM. The CDR3 reads CASSSRGRPGHNEQFF. The CDR3 nucleotides are TGTGCCAGCAGTTCTAGGGGTCGGCCAGGACACAATGAGCAGTTCTTC.

This clonotype was recorded a few times. CDR3 DNA: TGTGCCAGCAGCCGTCCATCGGACAGCCACACAGATACGCAGTATTTT. Protein product: CASSRPSDSHTDTQYF. The chain carries TRBV12-3 or TRBV12-4 and TRBJ2-3; TRBD1 is a possible D gene (6 bases). V lost 6 bases and J 2 bases, leaving 18 bases between the germline ends. The CDR3 extends over 16 amino acids.

This clonotype was seen many times. The V gene is TRBV30, the J gene TRBJ1-2; D is possibly TRBD1 (6 bases). This CDR3 region has 14 residues. Germline values: CDR1 GTSNPN, CDR2 SVGIG (reference sequence). The V and J ends lost 4 bases and 7 bases respectively, with 19 bases between them. The CDR3 is CAWKGVGASVGYTF. Written as DNA, the CDR3 is TGTGCCTGGAAGGGGGTAGGGGCCTCGGTTGGCTACACCTTC. Full variable domain (outside the CDR3, taken from reference TRBV30 and TRBJ1-2): SQTIHQWPATLVQPVGSPLSLECTVEGTSNPNLYWYRQAAGRGLQLLFYSVGIGQISSEVPQNLSASRPQDRQFILSSKKLLLSDSGFYLCAWKGVGASVGYTFGSGTRLTVV.

This clonotype was seen only a few times. This chain's CDR3 is CASSESTRTDTQYF. In DNA, the CDR3 is TGCGCCAGCAGTGAGTCGACTCGAACAGATACGCAGTATTTT. The chain combines TRBV10-2 with TRBJ2-3; D is undetermined. CDR1 and CDR2 (germline): WSHSY, SAAADI. The CDR3 is made up of 14 amino acids. Trimming stripped 0 bases from V and 3 bases from J, with 7 bases between.

This clonotype was picked up many times. The genes are TRBV11-2 and TRBJ2-5, with 8 bases that match TRBD2. There are 17 residues in the CDR3. The V gene's germline CDR1 is SGHAT and CDR2 FQNNGV. V trimming: 5 bases; J trimming: 3 bases; junction bases outside the gene matches: 14. This CDR3 is CASSNYPEAGVEETQYF. CDR3 bases: TGTGCCAGCAGCAACTACCCCGAAGCGGGAGTCGAAGAGACCCAGTACTTC.

There are many counts of this clonotype. The rearrangement joins TRBV2 to TRBJ2-7; TRBD2 is a possible D gene (6 bases). Trimming left V 7 bases short and J 3 bases short, with 22 bases between. The CDR3 sequence is 16 residues long. The germline V gene encodes CDR1 SNHLY and CDR2 FYNNEI. CDR3 protein: CASIGRGNVRDYEQYF. The CDR3 coding sequence is TGTGCCAGCATTGGGCGGGGCAACGTACGGGACTACGAGCAGTACTTC.

This clonotype was counted a few times. The chain has TRBV20-1 and TRBJ1-5, with D unresolved. The germline V and J ends were trimmed by 0 bases and 7 bases, with 16 bases remaining between them. CDR1 is DFQATT, CDR2 SNEGSKA, per germline (reference sequence). This CDR3 comprises 15 residues. The CDR3 region has the DNA TGCAGTGCTAGAGATAGTCAAAAGGCTGCGCAGCCCCAGCATTTT. Its protein is CSARDSQKAAQPQHF.

This chain links TRBV6-1 with TRBJ2-7; D may be TRBD2 (7 bases). With 1 base removed from V and 4 bases from J, the gap between germline ends came to 11 bases. Germline V CDR1 and CDR2: MNHNS, SASEGT. The CDR3 covers 14 residues. The CDR3 nucleotides are TGTGCCAGCAGTGAAGGAGGGGGGGGGTACGAGCAGTACTTC. Translating gives CASSEGGGGYEQYF.

As concerns this clonotype: The junction departs from germline at one end; a sequencing error may be responsible. V usage is TRBV28 and J usage is TRBJ1-4, with TRBD1 matching 11 bases. CDR1 is MDHEN, CDR2 SYDVKM, per germline. The CDR3 totals 16 residues. CDR3 in amino acids: CAGSYGGTGGIEKLFF. The CDR3 DNA follows: TGTGCCGGCAGTTATGGCGGGACAGGGGGTATTGAAAAACTGTTTTTT.

This clonotype was seen more than once but under ten times. This CDR3 is CASSLPGGMDYGYTF. CDR3 bases: TGTGCCAGCAGTCTCCCTGGAGGGATGGACTATGGCTACACCTTC. V is TRBV12-3 or TRBV12-4 and J is TRBJ1-2; no clear D gene. Between the trimmed V and J ends, which lost 5 bases and 3 bases, there was a span of 16 bases. The length of the CDR3 is 15 residues.

This clonotype was detected only a few times. This chain connects TRBV15 to TRBJ2-1; 9 bases are shared with TRBD1. The CDR3 covers 17 residues. J lost 5 bases, V lost 1 base, and 9 bases had no gene match. Germline CDR1 reads LNHNV; CDR2 reads YYDKDF (reference sequence). This chain's CDR3 is CATSRVAWDREHNEQFF. In nucleotides, the CDR3 is TGTGCCACCAGCAGAGTGGCCTGGGACAGGGAACACAATGAGCAGTTCTTC.

This clonotype has ten or more counts. J is TRBJ2-1 and V is TRBV20-1; 7 bases fit TRBD2. V lost 5 bases and J lost 9; bases outside the gene matches: 10. Germline CDR1 and CDR2: DFQATT and SNEGSKA (reference sequence). There are 13 residues in the CDR3. The CDR3 DNA sequence: TGCAGTGCTTCGACTAGCCTTAAGGGTGAGCAGTTCTTC. Amino acids: CSASTSLKGEQFF.

The CDR3 here is CASSQGQDLSYEQYF. The CDR3 bases are TGCGCCAGCAGCCAAGGACAGGACCTCTCCTACGAGCAGTACTTC. This rearrangement joins TRBV4-1 to TRBJ2-7; D is perhaps TRBD1 (6 bases). The V end lost 1 base, the J end lost 0 bases, and 10 bases lay between the germline ends. This CDR3 region has 15 residues. Germline-derived CDR1 and CDR2 are MGHRA and YSYEKL.

At least ten counts were recorded for this clonotype. This rearrangement joins TRBV5-1 to TRBJ2-1; 9 bases align to TRBD2. Germline V lookup: CDR1 SGHRS, CDR2 YFSETQ. The CDR3 has 14 amino acids. Unmatched junction bases numbered 4, after V lost 5 bases and J lost 4 bases. The CDR3 DNA sequence: TGCGCCAGCAGGAGACTAGCGGAGTACAATGAGCAGTTCTTC. It is translated as CASRRLAEYNEQFF. Complete variable domain (other parts from reference TRBV5-1 and TRBJ2-1): KAGVTQTPRYLIKTRGQQVTLSCSPISGHRSVSWYQQTPGQGLQFLFEYFSETQRNKGNFPGRFSGRQFSNSRSEMNVSTLELGDSALYLCASRRLAEYNEQFFGPGTRLTVL.

This clonotype was found a few times. The CDR3, as DNA: TGTGCCAGCAGTTTATTTACAGGGGATGGCTACACCTTC. Its translation is CASSLFTGDGYTF. The V and J genes are TRBV28 and TRBJ1-2, with 7 bases fitting TRBD1. Germline V gene lookup returns CDR1 MDHEN and CDR2 SYDVKM. Trimming removed 1 base from V and 6 bases from J; junction bases left unmatched: 2. CDR3 length: 13 amino acids.

The gene calls are TRBV2 and TRBJ2-1; possibly TRBD2 for D (6 bases). V lost 3 bases to trimming and J lost 8 bases, with 8 bases between them. The germline CDR1 and CDR2 sequences are SNHLY and FYNNEI. There are 12 residues in the CDR3. In nucleotides, the CDR3 is TGTGCCAGCAGTGAGACTAGTTATGAGCAGTTCTTC. The encoded protein is CASSETSYEQFF. The full variable domain, with the rest looked up from reference TRBV2 and TRBJ2-1, is EPEVTQTPSHQVTQMGQEVILRCVPISNHLYFYWYRQILGQKVEFLVSFYNNEISEKSEIFDDQFSVERPDGSNFTLKIRSTKLEDSAMYFCASSETSYEQFFGPGTRLTVL.

The chain uses TRBV5-6 and TRBJ1-1; the match to TRBD1 covers 8 bases. The CDR3 is made up of 16 amino acids. V lost 4 bases and J lost 0; bases outside the gene matches: 8. Germline V gives CDR1 SGHDT, CDR2 YYEEEE. The CDR3 coding sequence is TGTGCCAGCAGCCGAGGGGGGACAGGTCTGAACACTGAAGCTTTCTTT. It specifies CASSRGGTGLNTEAFF.

This clonotype was observed at least ten times. This chain connects TRBV6-1 to TRBJ2-7, with 9 bases that match TRBD1. This CDR3 spans 15 amino acids. V lost 5 bases to trimming and J lost 2 bases; unmatched junction nucleotides: 7. Per germline, CDR1 MNHNS and CDR2 SASEGT. The CDR3 spells CASSFIGTGTYEQYF. The CDR3 bases are TGTGCCAGCAGTTTCATCGGGACAGGGACCTACGAGCAGTACTTC.

This clonotype was counted only a few times. The gene calls are TRBV12-3 or TRBV12-4 and TRBJ1-2, with D unclear. V lost 3 bases and J lost 1, with 9 bases in between. This CDR3 comprises 14 residues. The chain's CDR3 is CASSFPGFNYGYTF. The CDR3 DNA reads as TGTGCCAGCAGTTTTCCGGGGTTTAACTATGGCTACACCTTC.

V is TRBV6-2 or TRBV6-3 and J is TRBJ2-1; 9 nucleotides match TRBD2. Germline V CDR1 and CDR2: MNHEY, SVGEGT. The V gene end was trimmed by 6 bases and the J gene end by 2 bases; junction bases not matched to a gene: 8. This CDR3 spans 16 amino acids. The CDR3 region is CASSLGLAPAYNEQFF. CDR3 in DNA: TGTGCCAGCAGCCTCGGACTAGCGCCCGCCTACAATGAGCAGTTCTTC.

The rearrangement links TRBV10-3 to TRBJ1-3; 8 bases align to TRBD1. The V gene end was trimmed by 4 bases and the J gene end by 4 bases; junction bases not matched to a gene: 3. This CDR3 is built from 14 residues. CDR1 is ENHRY and CDR2 is SYGVKD in the germline V gene. Here the CDR3 reads CAISGTGSGNTIYF. Here the CDR3 DNA reads TGTGCCATCAGTGGGACAGGGTCCGGAAACACCATATATTTT.

This clonotype was seen at least ten times. This chain connects TRBV20-1 to TRBJ1-1; D is undetermined. The CDR3 runs to 13 residues. V lost 7 bases and J 4 bases, leaving 16 bases between the germline ends. In germline, CDR1 is DFQATT, CDR2 SNEGSKA (reference sequence). CDR3 residues: CSGESGRATEAFF. Here the CDR3 DNA reads TGCAGTGGAGAATCAGGCCGTGCCACTGAAGCTTTCTTT.

This clonotype showed up many times. The CDR3 sequence is CASNGGAGSYNEQFF. CDR3 DNA sequence: TGCGCCAGCAACGGAGGGGCCGGCTCCTACAATGAGCAGTTCTTC. The chain is built from TRBV5-1 and TRBJ2-1; perhaps TRBD2 as D (6 bases). CDR1 and CDR2 from the germline V gene are SGHRS and YFSETQ. V gave up 6 bases and J gave up 0 bases, with 13 bases separating them. The CDR3 consists of 15 residues.